This T cell receptor (beta chain) derives from a study of PD-1 and CTLA-4 blockade in melanoma. Assay used: immunoSEQ multiplex PCR; TCRdb lists only in-frame clones, some missing. The table lists approximately 33,000 clones, around 93% of them singletons. Germline V gene lookup returns CDR1 KGHDR and CDR2 SFDVKD. The CDR3 consists of 15 residues. V shed 2 bases and J 1 base; nucleotides not matched to a gene: 0. The TCR comes from a human donor with melanoma. The sample was CD8+ T cells from peripheral blood, taken from a patient given anti-PD-1 treatment. The V and J genes are TRBV24-1 and TRBJ2-2, with 7 bases lining up with TRBD1. CDR3 sequence: CATSDWTGNTGELFF. The DNA of the CDR3 is TGTGCCACCAGTGATTGGACAGGGAACACCGGGGAGCTGTTTTTT.